This T cell receptor (beta chain) was recorded in a study of human T cells and chemical hapten exposure. Whole-study context: The variation in per-sample TCR yields arose mainly from small differences in pooled library volumes.

As to time point: patch test 1, 2 weeks after DPC sensitization. Treatment given: therapeutic diphenylcyclopropenone sensitization with weekly scalp DPC. Each CDR3 protein gets one entry after TCRdb re-called the RACE reads with MiXCR. This sample carries 380,000 or so distinct CDR3 sequences, approximately 5% of them seen once, and the ten largest clones take approximately 2.3%. This clonotype was counted at least ten times. CDR3 length equals 15 residues. The germline V and J ends were trimmed by 0 bases and 0 bases, with 8 bases remaining between them. Germline assignment: CDR1 SGHRS and CDR2 YFSETQ.

Material: whole blood, obtained in connection with sensitization to the hapten diphenylcyclopropenone (DPC). The receptor comes from a woman aged 45-65 years with alopecia areata. Some clones in this sample may be carry-over from other donors' samples. This chain uses TRBV5-1 with TRBJ2-3; D call uncertain. For the CDR3, the DNA is TGCGCCAGCAGCTTGGCCGCGGAGAGCACAGATACGCAGTATTTT. Translation: CASSLAAESTDTQYF.